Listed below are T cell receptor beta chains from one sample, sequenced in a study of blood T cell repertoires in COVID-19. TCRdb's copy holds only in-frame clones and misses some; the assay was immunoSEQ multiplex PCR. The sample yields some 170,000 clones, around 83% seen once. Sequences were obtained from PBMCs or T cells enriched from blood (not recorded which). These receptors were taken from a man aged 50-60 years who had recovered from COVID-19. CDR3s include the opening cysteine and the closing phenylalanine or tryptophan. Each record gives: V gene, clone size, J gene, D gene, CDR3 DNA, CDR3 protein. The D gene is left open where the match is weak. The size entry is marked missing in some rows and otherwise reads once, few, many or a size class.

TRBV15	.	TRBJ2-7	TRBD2	TGTGCCACCAGCCTTCCCGGGGGGGGGAGCAACGAGCAGTACTTC	CATSLPGGGSNEQYF
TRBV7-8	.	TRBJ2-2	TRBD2	TGTGCCAGCAGCCCGGGAAATAGCGGGGGGCCCGGGGAGCTGTTTTTT	CASSPGNSGGPGELFF
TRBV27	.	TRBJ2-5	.	TGTGCCAGCAGTTTATCGGCCCGGGTAGGAGAGACCCAGTACTTC	CASSLSARVGETQYF
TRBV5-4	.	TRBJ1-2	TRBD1	TGTGCCAGCAGCGTCGGGACAGGGTATCGCTATGGCTACACCTTC	CASSVGTGYRYGYTF
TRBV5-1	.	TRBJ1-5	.	TGCGCCAGCAGCTTGGAAGGGGCCGATTATCAGCCCCAGCATTTT	CASSLEGADYQPQHF
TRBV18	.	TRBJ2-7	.	TGTGCCAGCTCACCTACCCACCGGGACACCTCCTACGAGCAGTACTTC	CASSPTHRDTSYEQYF
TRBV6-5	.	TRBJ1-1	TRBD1	TGTGCCAGCACTAGACAGGGAGAAGCTTTCTTT	CASTRQGEAFF
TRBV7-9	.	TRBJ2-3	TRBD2	TGTGCCAGCAGCCTAGGACTAGCGGGGGGGCTGGTAGCAGATACGCAGTATTTT	CASSLGLAGGLVADTQYF
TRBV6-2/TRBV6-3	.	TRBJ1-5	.	TGTGCCAGCAGTACTCAGGGGCGCCAGCCCCAGCATTTT	CASSTQGRQPQHF
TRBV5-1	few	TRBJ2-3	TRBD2	TGCGCCAGCAGTCGACGCGGGGGAGATACGCAGTATTTT	CASSRRGGDTQYF
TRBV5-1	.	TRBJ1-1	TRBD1	TGCGCCAGCAGCTTGGACCCCCCGGGACAGAGAACAATGAACACTGAAGCTTTCTTT	CASSLDPPGQRTMNTEAFF